These 22 T cell receptor beta chains originate from one sample sequenced in a study of shared clonotypes between healthy human individuals. Libraries were prepared by immunoSEQ multiplex PCR; TCRdb keeps only in-frame clonotypes and omits some of them. The data contain about 2.4 million clones, approximately 93% of them seen just once; the ten biggest clones take up roughly 0.39%. Specimen: naive CD4+ T cells from PBMCs. Specified subset: CD45RA+ positively selected. The origin of the receptors is a young man in good health. Some clones in this sample may be carry-over from other donors' samples.

This chain joins TRBV5-4 and TRBJ2-3; 14 nucleotides agree with TRBD2. The J segment lost 6 bases and the V segment lost 5 bases, leaving 8 bases of the junction unmatched. The CDR3 length is 16 residues. The germline V gene encodes CDR1 SGHNT and CDR2 YYREEE (reference sequence). CDR3 amino acids: CASRPTSGRAGDTQYF. CDR3 DNA: TGTGCCAGCAGACCGACTAGCGGGAGGGCCGGTGATACGCAGTATTTT. Using reference TRBV5-4 and TRBJ2-3 for the parts outside the CDR3, the full variable domain is ETGVTQSPTHLIKTRGQQVTLRCSSQSGHNTVSWYQQALGQGPQFIFQYYREEENGRGNFPPRFSGLQFPNYSSELNVNALELDDSALYLCASRPTSGRAGDTQYFGPGTRLTVL.

The chain recombines TRBV28 with TRBJ2-2, with D perhaps being TRBD1 or TRBD2 (5 bases each). V was shortened by 6 bases and J by 0 bases, with 8 bases between the two germline ends. The CDR3 is made up of 14 amino acids. Germline values: CDR1 MDHEN, CDR2 SYDVKM. DNA of the CDR3: TGTGCCAGCAGGGGGACGGCGAACACCGGGGAGCTGTTTTTT. This gives the protein CASRGTANTGELFF.

DNA for the CDR3: TGTGCCAGCAGCGTAACTAGCTCAGCCGGGGAGCTGTTTTTT. This codes for CASSVTSSAGELFF. The chain employs TRBV9 and TRBJ2-2; a possible D gene is TRBD2 (6 bases). CDR3 size: 14 residues. V was shortened by 1 base and J by 6 bases, with 10 bases between the two germline ends. The germline CDR1 and CDR2 sequences are SGDLS and YYNGEE. The whole variable domain, filled in from reference TRBV9 and TRBJ2-2, reads DSGVTQTPKHLITATGQRVTLRCSPRSGDLSVYWYQQSLDQGLQFLIQYYNGEERAKGNILERFSAQQFPDLHSELNLSSLELGDSALYFCASSVTSSAGELFFGEGSRLTVL.

This chain uses TRBV28 with TRBJ1-4, with no clear D. Between the trimmed V and J ends, which lost 3 bases and 0 bases, there was a span of 11 bases. CDR3 length equals 16 residues. The V gene's germline CDR1 is MDHEN and CDR2 SYDVKM. The CDR3 nucleotides read TGTGCCAGCAGTTTTCCTCTCAGTCCAACTAATGAAAAACTGTTTTTT. Encoded protein: CASSFPLSPTNEKLFF.

V usage is TRBV7-9 and J usage is TRBJ2-1, with D unresolved. Deletions cut 2 bases from V and 2 bases from J, with 13 bases between. The CDR3 consists of 16 residues. Germline CDR1 is SEHNR and CDR2 is FQNEAQ (reference sequence). The CDR3 loop is CASSLMMGPAYNEQFF. Written as DNA, the CDR3 is TGTGCCAGCAGCTTAATGATGGGCCCCGCCTACAATGAGCAGTTCTTC.

This chain connects TRBV5-1 to TRBJ2-7; D perhaps matches TRBD2 (6 bases). CDR1 SGHRS and CDR2 YFSETQ come from the germline V gene. This CDR3 is built from 15 residues. V was cut by 1 base and J by 3 bases, with 14 bases left in between. The CDR3 region has the DNA TGCGCCAGCAGCTTGAGAAGCGGAGGGGACTACGAGCAGTACTTC. Amino acid sequence: CASSLRSGGDYEQYF. The full variable domain, rest sourced from reference TRBV5-1 and TRBJ2-7, is KAGVTQTPRYLIKTRGQQVTLSCSPISGHRSVSWYQQTPGQGLQFLFEYFSETQRNKGNFPGRFSGRQFSNSRSEMNVSTLELGDSALYLCASSLRSGGDYEQYFGPGTRLTVT.

This chain's CDR3 is CASSQVSTAGELFF. The CDR3 DNA reads TGTGCCAGCAGCCAAGTTTCAACTGCCGGGGAGCTGTTTTTT. The chain carries TRBV4-2 and TRBJ2-2, with D unclear. The CDR3 runs to 14 residues. Germline assignment: CDR1 LGHNA and CDR2 YNFKEQ. Between the trimmed V and J ends, which lost 1 base and 6 bases, there was a span of 9 bases.

The chain carries TRBV2 and TRBJ1-2; D unresolved. Per germline, CDR1 SNHLY and CDR2 FYNNEI. The CDR3 totals 14 residues. V dropped 4 bases and J dropped 4 bases, with 13 bases sitting between them. CDR3 protein: CASSAVLAVYGYTF. DNA for the CDR3: TGTGCCAGCAGTGCGGTTTTGGCAGTCTATGGCTACACCTTC.

The chain is built from TRBV5-1 and TRBJ2-3; D perhaps matches TRBD2 (6 bases). Trimming cost V 2 bases and J 1 base, with 11 bases left between them. This CDR3 comprises 15 residues. Germline V lookup: CDR1 SGHRS, CDR2 YFSETQ. CDR3 DNA sequence: TGCGCCAGCAGCTTTGCGGCTAGCGGCACAGATACGCAGTATTTT. Its protein is CASSFAASGTDTQYF. Complete variable domain (other parts from reference TRBV5-1 and TRBJ2-3): KAGVTQTPRYLIKTRGQQVTLSCSPISGHRSVSWYQQTPGQGLQFLFEYFSETQRNKGNFPGRFSGRQFSNSRSEMNVSTLELGDSALYLCASSFAASGTDTQYFGPGTRLTVL.

The genes are TRBV30 and TRBJ1-1; D not certain. Trimming took off 2 bases at V and 2 bases at J, with 9 bases between the two ends. Germline values: CDR1 GTSNPN, CDR2 SVGIG (reference sequence). The CDR3 has 13 residues. CDR3 nucleotides: TGTGCCTGGAGTCCTAAACCAAACACTGAAGCTTTCTTT. Protein sequence: CAWSPKPNTEAFF.

The V call is TRBV10-3, the J call TRBJ2-3; 11 positions match TRBD2. The germline gives CDR1 ENHRY, CDR2 SYGVKD. V was pared by 5 bases and J by 4 bases, with 11 bases of the junction left unmatched. This CDR3 has 17 amino acids. The CDR3 DNA sequence: TGTGCCATCAGTTCGCCGACGACTAGCGGGGTTGCAGATACGCAGTATTTT. Its protein is CAISSPTTSGVADTQYF.

The CDR3 nucleotides are TGCGCCAGCAGCAAAAGTAGCTCCTACAATGAGCAGTTCTTC. Its protein is CASSKSSSYNEQFF. This rearrangement joins TRBV5-1 to TRBJ2-1; D ambiguous. CDR3 size: 14 residues. V lost 4 bases, J lost 0 bases, and 8 bases lay in between. CDR1 is SGHRS, CDR2 YFSETQ, per germline.

The gene calls are TRBV27 and TRBJ2-1; TRBD2 matches 7 bases. Germline V lookup: CDR1 MNHEY, CDR2 SMNVEV (reference sequence). After removal of 3 bases from V and 0 bases from J, the junction contained 8 bases not matched to a gene. The CDR3 consists of 17 residues. This chain's CDR3 is CASSFRLALSSYNEQFF. CDR3 nucleotide sequence: TGTGCCAGCAGTTTCCGACTAGCCCTGAGCTCCTACAATGAGCAGTTCTTC.

The chain is built from TRBV29-1 and TRBJ2-5, with D possibly being TRBD1 (6 bases). The CDR3 runs to 12 residues. The germline gives CDR1 SQVTM, CDR2 ANQGSEA. V was cut by 7 bases and J by 11 bases, with 20 bases left in between. The CDR3 DNA reads as TGCAGCGCAGGACGACAGGTTGGTGAGCAGTACTTC. This sequence encodes CSAGRQVGEQYF.

The chain has TRBV4-1 and TRBJ2-1; 10 bases line up with TRBD2. Germline values: CDR1 MGHRA, CDR2 YSYEKL. The CDR3 runs to 15 residues. After removal of 2 bases from V and 6 bases from J, the junction contained 4 bases not matched to a gene. The CDR3 reads CASSQLLAGSNEQFF. The CDR3 DNA reads as TGCGCCAGCAGCCAATTACTAGCGGGAAGCAATGAGCAGTTCTTC.

The chain has TRBV28 and TRBJ2-7, with 10 bases that match TRBD1. CDR3 length: 13 amino acids. Germline-derived CDR1 and CDR2 are MDHEN and SYDVKM. V lost 7 bases to trimming and J lost 9 bases; unmatched junction nucleotides: 9. CDR3 loop: CASIGGQGLPQYF. The CDR3 bases are TGTGCCAGCATTGGGGGACAGGGGTTACCGCAGTACTTC.

The gene calls are TRBV6-5 and TRBJ1-3, with no clear D. Germline CDR1 MNHEY, CDR2 SVGAGI. This CDR3 is built from 13 residues. V was trimmed by 7 bases and J by 3 bases, leaving 10 bases between them. As DNA, the CDR3 is TGTGCCAGCAAGGCGGCAGGTGGAAACACCATATATTTT. Translation gives CASKAAGGNTIYF.

V and J are TRBV6-1 and TRBJ2-7; D might be TRBD1 (5 bases). Germline lookup yields CDR1 MNHNS and CDR2 SASEGT. This CDR3 is built from 14 residues. Trimming cost V 4 bases and J 0 bases, with 10 bases left between them. The CDR3 bases are TGTGCCAGCAGTGCCGGACACCTCTCCTACGAGCAGTACTTC. As protein: CASSAGHLSYEQYF.

This clone was counted a few times. The sample contains more than one DNA sequence encoding this CDR3. The rearrangement uses TRBV28 and TRBJ1-5, with a weak D call TRBD1 (6 bases). The CDR3 is 12 residues long. V was trimmed by 5 bases and J by 5 bases, leaving 7 bases between them. Germline CDR1 MDHEN, CDR2 SYDVKM. Here the CDR3 DNA reads TGTGCCAGCAGTCAGGGGTATCAGCCCCAGCATTTT. Amino acid sequence: CASSQGYQPQHF.

V is TRBV29-1 and J is TRBJ1-4, with 9 bases lining up with TRBD1. CDR3 size: 14 residues. The trim removed 4 bases at V and 6 bases at J, leaving 6 bases unmatched. Germline values: CDR1 SQVTM, CDR2 ANQGSEA. This chain's CDR3 is CSVGTGGVDEKLFF. The CDR3 DNA sequence: TGCAGCGTTGGTACAGGGGGCGTCGATGAAAAACTGTTTTTT. Supplemented by reference TRBV29-1 and TRBJ1-4, the full variable domain reads SAVISQKPSRDICQRGTSLTIQCQVDSQVTMMFWYRQQPGQSLTLIATANQGSEATYESGFVIDKFPISRPNLTFSTLTVSNMSPEDSSIYLCSVGTGGVDEKLFFGSGTQLSVL.

This rearrangement joins TRBV7-9 to TRBJ2-1; 8 bases are a match to TRBD1. This CDR3 is built from 13 residues. Trimming took 7 bases from V and 7 from J; bases not matched to a gene: 6. CDR1 is SEHNR, CDR2 FQNEAQ, per germline (reference sequence). For the CDR3, the DNA is TGTGCCAGCACCACAGGGGGATTGAATGAGCAGTTCTTC. This gives the protein CASTTGGLNEQFF.

This chain joins TRBV5-6 and TRBJ2-3, with 8 bases identical to TRBD2. Germline CDR1 SGHDT, CDR2 YYEEEE. CDR3 length: 16 amino acids. V lost 0 bases, J lost 6 bases, and 9 bases stayed unmatched. The CDR3 sequence: CASSLVVTSASDTQYF. CDR3 bases: TGTGCCAGCAGCTTGGTTGTGACTAGCGCATCCGATACGCAGTATTTT. Looking up the rest from reference TRBV5-6 and TRBJ2-3 gives the full variable domain: DAGVTQSPTHLIKTRGQQVTLRCSPKSGHDTVSWYQQALGQGPQFIFQYYEEEERQRGNFPDRFSGHQFPNYSSELNVNALLLGDSALYLCASSLVVTSASDTQYFGPGTRLTVL.